Listed below are T cell receptor beta chains from one sample, sequenced in a study of blood T cell repertoires in COVID-19. Using immunoSEQ multiplex PCR, the repertoire was profiled, and TCRdb retains in-frame clones only, with some absent. The table lists more than 95,000 clones, approximately 87% of them singletons. The sequencing sample was made of peripheral blood. The source is a man younger than 45 with acute or convalescent COVID-19. The CDR3 runs from the conserved cysteine through the conserved F or W. D genes are given only for firm matches. Clone size is given for some rows only: seen once, a few or many times, or a class if the clone is expanded.

J gene: TRBJ1-3; V gene: TRBV5-4; clone size: .; CDR3 length: 14; D gene: .; CDR3 DNA: TGTGCCAGCAGCGGTGGGGGCATTGGAAACACCATATATTTT; CDR3 protein: CASSGGGIGNTIYF
J gene: TRBJ2-3; V gene: TRBV6-5; clone size: .; CDR3 length: 16; D gene: TRBD2; CDR3 DNA: TGTGCCAGCAGTTACTCGGCGGGGGGGCTGGCAGATACGCAGTATTTT; CDR3 protein: CASSYSAGGLADTQYF
J gene: TRBJ1-2; V gene: TRBV18; clone size: many; CDR3 length: 15; D gene: TRBD1; CDR3 DNA: TGTGCCAGCTCTCCGGGACAGGGACGAGCGGGCGGCTACACCTTC; CDR3 protein: CASSPGQGRAGGYTF
J gene: TRBJ1-6; V gene: TRBV4-3; clone size: .; CDR3 length: 15; D gene: .; CDR3 DNA: TGCGCCAGCAGCCAAGCCGCACACCATAATTCACCCCTCCACTTT; CDR3 protein: CASSQAAHHNSPLHF
J gene: TRBJ1-1; V gene: TRBV6-5; clone size: few; CDR3 length: 12; D gene: TRBD1; CDR3 DNA: TGTGCCAGCAGTTACGCAACAGGGGCAGCTTTCTTT; CDR3 protein: CASSYATGAAFF
J gene: TRBJ1-6; V gene: TRBV6-4; clone size: .; CDR3 length: 14; D gene: TRBD1; CDR3 DNA: TGTGCCAGCAGCCAGACAGGGGGCGAATCACCCCTCCACTTT; CDR3 protein: CASSQTGGESPLHF
J gene: TRBJ2-4; V gene: TRBV19; clone size: once; CDR3 length: 16; D gene: .; CDR3 DNA: TGTGCCAGTAGTATGGTCTCCTACGGGGCCAAAAACATTCAGTACTTC; CDR3 protein: CASSMVSYGAKNIQYF
J gene: TRBJ2-3; V gene: TRBV9; clone size: .; CDR3 length: 15; D gene: TRBD2; CDR3 DNA: TGTGCCAGCAGCGTAGACGCGGGGGGCAGAGATACGCAGTATTTT; CDR3 protein: CASSVDAGGRDTQYF
J gene: TRBJ2-1; V gene: TRBV5-4; clone size: .; CDR3 length: 15; D gene: TRBD1; CDR3 DNA: TGTGCCAGCAGTACCGGGACAGGGGCCTACAATGAGCAGTTCTTC; CDR3 protein: CASSTGTGAYNEQFF
J gene: TRBJ1-1; V gene: TRBV7-3; clone size: .; CDR3 length: 13; D gene: .; CDR3 DNA: TGTGCCAGCAGCCCCACGGGAGACACTGAAGCTTTCTTT; CDR3 protein: CASSPTGDTEAFF
J gene: TRBJ2-2; V gene: TRBV5-1; clone size: .; CDR3 length: 14; D gene: .; CDR3 DNA: TGCGCCAGCAGCCCCAACGCGCTCACCGGGGAGCTGTTTTTT; CDR3 protein: CASSPNALTGELFF
J gene: TRBJ1-2; V gene: TRBV2; clone size: .; CDR3 length: 14; D gene: TRBD1; CDR3 DNA: TGTGCCAGCAGCTTCGACAGGGGATATTATGGCTACACCTTC; CDR3 protein: CASSFDRGYYGYTF
J gene: TRBJ2-2; V gene: TRBV11-1; clone size: .; CDR3 length: 13; D gene: .; CDR3 DNA: TGTGCCAGCAGTGACATAAACACCGGGGAGCTGTTTTTT; CDR3 protein: CASSDINTGELFF
J gene: TRBJ2-3; V gene: TRBV5-1; clone size: once; CDR3 length: 15; D gene: TRBD1; CDR3 DNA: TGCGCCAGCAGCTCCGGACAGGGGGGCACAGATACGCAGTATTTT; CDR3 protein: CASSSGQGGTDTQYF
J gene: TRBJ1-1; V gene: TRBV12-3/TRBV12-4; clone size: .; CDR3 length: 13; D gene: .; CDR3 DNA: TGTGCCAGCAGTTTAATCAGGAACACTGAAGCTTTCTTT; CDR3 protein: CASSLIRNTEAFF
J gene: TRBJ1-2; V gene: TRBV9; clone size: .; CDR3 length: 15; D gene: .; CDR3 DNA: TGTGCCAGCAGCCCCAGGCGCGAGGGCCCCGCTGGCTACACCTTC; CDR3 protein: CASSPRREGPAGYTF
J gene: TRBJ1-3; V gene: TRBV12-3/TRBV12-4; clone size: .; CDR3 length: 11; D gene: .; CDR3 DNA: TGTGCCAGCAGGATATACGGGACAATATATTTT; CDR3 protein: CASRIYGTIYF
J gene: TRBJ1-2; V gene: TRBV4-2; clone size: .; CDR3 length: 16; D gene: .; CDR3 DNA: TGTGCCAGCAGCCAAGATCAATTCGAGGGCGGCTATGGCTACACCTTC; CDR3 protein: CASSQDQFEGGYGYTF
J gene: TRBJ2-1; V gene: TRBV6-4; clone size: few; CDR3 length: 15; D gene: .; CDR3 DNA: TGTGCCAGCAGCACCGGGGGCGGGGGTCCCAATGAGCAGTTCTTC; CDR3 protein: CASSTGGGGPNEQFF
J gene: TRBJ2-1; V gene: TRBV3-1/TRBV3-2; clone size: .; CDR3 length: 15; D gene: .; CDR3 DNA: TGTGCCAGCAGCCAAGTTGCGGGTTCCTACAATGAGCAGTTCTTC; CDR3 protein: CASSQVAGSYNEQFF
J gene: TRBJ2-6; V gene: TRBV4-2; clone size: .; CDR3 length: 16; D gene: .; CDR3 DNA: TGTGCCAGCAGCCAAGATGACAACTCTGGGGCCAACGTCCTGACTTTC; CDR3 protein: CASSQDDNSGANVLTF
J gene: TRBJ2-1; V gene: TRBV2; clone size: .; CDR3 length: 14; D gene: TRBD1; CDR3 DNA: TGTGCCAGCAGGGGACAGGGGGGCTACAATGAGCAGTTCTTC; CDR3 protein: CASRGQGGYNEQFF
J gene: TRBJ2-1; V gene: TRBV27; clone size: .; CDR3 length: 13; D gene: .; CDR3 DNA: TGTGCCAGCAGTTGGACTAATTACAATGAGCAGTTCTTC; CDR3 protein: CASSWTNYNEQFF